The entry below gives a single T cell receptor (beta chain) sequence along with its context. The CDR3 sequence is 15 residues long. Germline V CDR1 and CDR2: SEHNR, FQNEAQ (reference sequence). J gave up 3 bases and V 1 base, and 1 base lay outside the gene matches. The record originates from a study of T cell changes during pregnancy in multiple sclerosis. Sequencing was performed with immunoSEQ multiplex PCR; in TCRdb, only in-frame clones are kept and a portion is missing. The repertoire has roughly 60,000 clones, just under 95% of them found once; the top ten carry roughly 1.4%. Source: peripheral blood, taken in the second trimester of pregnancy. The origin of this receptor is a female donor with multiple sclerosis, enrolled in a pregnancy study. V usage is TRBV7-9 and J usage is TRBJ2-2, with 8 bases aligning to TRBD1. Here the CDR3 DNA reads TGTGCCAGCAGCTTAGAGGACAGGGACACCGGGGAGCTGTTTTTT. Encoded protein: CASSLEDRDTGELFF.